These T cell receptor beta chains were read from a single sample in a study of cytomegalovirus exposure and HLA in healthy donors. Measured with immunoSEQ multiplex PCR; TCRdb has only the in-frame clones, and not every one. The table shows hundreds of thousands of clones, with over 80% occurring only once. Sequencing was performed on PBMCs. All receptors derive from a woman aged 18 to 35 in good health and CMV-seronegative. Both conserved end residues are part of each CDR3. The D gene is left open where the match is weak. A clone size is listed for some rows: how often the clone was seen (once, few, many), or a class if it is expanded.

D,J,size,V,DNA,CDR3
.,TRBJ1-2,.,TRBV5-4,TGTGCCAGCAGCTTGGAAAGGGTCTCCTATGGCTACACCTTC,CASSLERVSYGYTF
TRBD1,TRBJ2-1,.,TRBV27,TGTGCCAGCAGTTCCCCGGGACAGGGGATCAATGAGCAGTTCTTC,CASSSPGQGINEQFF
.,TRBJ2-2,.,TRBV18,TGTGCCAGCTCTCCGGACAGGAACACCGGGGAGCTGTTTTTT,CASSPDRNTGELFF
TRBD1,TRBJ1-2,.,TRBV11-1,TGTGCCAGCAGCTTAGAACGGACAGGGACGTATGGCTACACCTTC,CASSLERTGTYGYTF
.,TRBJ2-3,.,TRBV30,TGTGCCTGGAGTGTAGGACTCACAGATACGCAGTATTTT,CAWSVGLTDTQYF
TRBD2,TRBJ2-7,.,TRBV28,TGTGCCAGCACCCGGAGCGGGGGGGCTTCCTACGAGCAGTACTTC,CASTRSGGASYEQYF
.,TRBJ2-3,.,TRBV4-1,TGCGCCAGCAGCCGACCTCGGGCAACCACAGATACGCAGTATTTT,CASSRPRATTDTQYF
.,TRBJ2-6,.,TRBV5-6,TGTGCCAGCAGCTCAGGACAACGCTCTGGGGCCAACGTCCTGACTTTC,CASSSGQRSGANVLTF
.,TRBJ2-1,.,TRBV25-1,TGTGCCAGCAGTGAGGGGAGCCCCTACAATGAGCAGTTCTTC,CASSEGSPYNEQFF
.,TRBJ1-1,.,TRBV27,TGTGGACCTGCGTTAGGGTCCAGGCGCACTGAAGCTTTCTTT,CGPALGSRRTEAFF
.,TRBJ2-7,.,TRBV6-1,TGTGCCAGCAGTGAATGGGGTCTGAATTTCTCCTACGAGCAGTACTTC,CASSEWGLNFSYEQYF
.,TRBJ1-1,once,TRBV5-1,TGCGCCAGCAGAGAGAACACTGAAGCTTTCTTT,CASRENTEAFF
.,TRBJ1-2,few,TRBV11-2,TGTGCCAGCAGCCAGGCCGACAGTCGTGGCTACACCTTC,CASSQADSRGYTF
.,TRBJ2-3,.,TRBV27,TGTGCCAGCAGTTCGGGTTCGGGGGTTGGAGATACGCAGTATTTT,CASSSGSGVGDTQYF
.,TRBJ1-1,once,TRBV29-1,TGCAGCGTTGAAGAGGGAGGGGAGGACACTGAAGCTTTCTTT,CSVEEGGEDTEAFF
.,TRBJ2-2,.,TRBV2,TGTGCCAGCAGCGGACGTACGAACACCGGGGAGCTGTTTTTT,CASSGRTNTGELFF
TRBD1,TRBJ1-5,once,TRBV6-1,TGTGCCAGCAGCCCGACAGGGCTATCAAATCAGCCCCAGCATTTT,CASSPTGLSNQPQHF